This TCR beta chain originates from a study of cytomegalovirus exposure and HLA in healthy donors. Findings and caveats of the study: Cytomegalovirus association was assigned to approximately 180 TCR beta chains.

Using immunoSEQ multiplex PCR, the repertoire was profiled, and TCRdb retains in-frame clones only, with some absent. The top ten clones hold 2.6% of a sample with approximately 220,000 clones, around nine tenths of them seen once. Trimming at V came to 6 bases and at J to 7 bases, leaving 6 bases not matched to a gene. The length of the CDR3 is 12 residues. CDR1 and CDR2 from the germline V gene are SGHAT and FQNNGV. In the case of this clone: The target antigen is unknown.

V is TRBV11-2 and J is TRBJ2-7; TRBD2 aligns across 7 bases. Material: PBMCs. This receptor was obtained from a man aged 18-30 years in good health and CMV-seronegative. This CDR3 is CASSRGGREQYF. In DNA form, the CDR3 reads TGTGCCAGCAGTAGGGGCGGGAGAGAGCAGTACTTC.